This TCR beta chain came from a study of blood T cell repertoires in COVID-19. Overall study context: There were acute and convalescent COVID-19 samples, and they came from the United States, Italy and Spain.

Two negative PCRs, clearance, or symptom resolution were required of recovered Cohort 3 donors. With 6 bases clipped from V and 4 bases from J, the junction kept 5 bases outside the gene matches. Per germline, CDR1 MDHEN and CDR2 SYDVKM. This CDR3 has 15 amino acids. Assay: immunoSEQ multiplex PCR; the TCRdb copy retains only in-frame clones and omits some. The table shows some 250,000 clones, with 70% to 90% occurring only once. The sequencing input was PBMCs or T cells enriched from blood (not recorded which). The chain links TRBV28 to TRBJ2-5; 13 nucleotides align to TRBD2. The source is a woman aged 45-59 years who had recovered from COVID-19. CDR3 coding DNA: TGTGCCAGCAGCTCAGGACTAGCGGGAGTAGAGACCCAGTACTTC. Translated: CASSSGLAGVETQYF.